This T cell receptor beta chain was captured in a study of T cell clonotyping in hematopoietic cell transplantation. Study-wide findings and caveats: Recipient TCR diversity dropped after transplant; expanded clonotypes rose from day 30 to 180. No sorting was done, leaving CD4 and CD8 contributions mixed.

In germline, CDR1 is SGHRS, CDR2 YFSETQ. This CDR3 is 13 amino acids long. Trimming took 2 bases from V and 9 from J, leaving 9 bases between them. Assay: immunoSEQ multiplex PCR; the TCRdb copy retains only in-frame clones and omits some. The table has approximately 10,000 clones, 91% seen once. On this clone: Its specificity is not known.

The source material was peripheral blood mononuclear cells. The receptor was isolated from a woman in her forties or fifties in good health. Some clones in this sample may be carry-over from other donors' samples. The V gene is TRBV5-1, the J gene TRBJ2-6, with D unresolved. CDR3 DNA: TGCGCCAGCAGCTTTAGGTCGGGCAACGTCCTGACTTTC. This translates into CASSFRSGNVLTF.